This T cell receptor (beta chain) was recovered during a study of T cells in Graves' hyperthyroidism and ophthalmopathy. This clonotype was observed at least ten times. The target antigen is unknown. RNA transcripts were the template for amplifying TCR beta CDR3 regions. The HTBI set primed first-round TCR CDR3 RT-PCR. From the multiplex PCR reads, TCRdb called clonotypes with MiXCR, one entry per CDR3 protein. The sample records some 200,000 distinct CDR3 sequences, roughly 18% being singletons. Stable Graves' hyperthyroidism denoted no ophthalmopathy progression over 18 months. In patients aged 18 to 65, hyperthyroidism was newly diagnosed, with duration under 2 months. General study points: Ophthalmopathy could be told apart from stable hyperthyroidism with a 13 V-J model.

The source is a man aged 45-65 years with Graves' hyperthyroidism. The sequenced sample was blood.

The CDR3 sequence is CATSGGDWGRETQYF. The CDR3, as DNA: TGTGCCACCAGTGGAGGTGATTGGGGCCGAGAGACCCAGTACTTC. V usage is TRBV24-1 and J usage is TRBJ2-5, with TRBD1 as a possible D gene (5 bases). The CDR3 length is 15 residues. Trimming cost V 5 bases and J 4 bases, with 16 bases left between them. The germline V gene encodes CDR1 KGHDR and CDR2 SFDVKD.